This T cell receptor (beta chain) was sequenced during a study of blood T cells in healthy people across ages. A sample-barcoded 5' primer and a J-beta primer mix were used in a second PCR of roughly 7 to 12 cycles. MiXCR was run by TCRdb on the 5' RACE reads, yielding one entry per CDR3 protein. The table lists 1,100,000 or so distinct CDR3 sequences, 40% to 50% of them singletons. V was pared by 0 bases and J by 8 bases, with 16 bases between. Germline V CDR1 and CDR2: LGHDT, YNNKEL (reference sequence). This CDR3 is built from 15 residues. The clonotype comes from a woman aged 55 to 70 in good health. This chain connects TRBV3-1 to TRBJ1-2; D is ambiguous. The sample taken for sequencing was blood. The CDR3 spells CASSQDPVSSRGYTF. CDR3 DNA: TGTGCCAGCAGCCAAGATCCGGTAAGCTCTCGGGGCTACACCTTC.